The sequence of this TCR beta chain was determined in a study of control samples from healthy donors and cancer patients. Unmatched junction bases numbered 10, after V lost 8 bases and J lost 0 bases. CDR1 MGHRA and CDR2 YSYEKL come from the germline V gene. The CDR3 is 16 amino acids. Clones were read by immunoSEQ multiplex PCR, and TCRdb kept only the in-frame ones, dropping some. The profile covers 85,000 to 95,000 clones, with around 80% appearing a single time and approximately 9.8% taken by the ten largest. The chain couples TRBV4-1 to TRBJ1-3, with 7 bases aligning to TRBD1. The sequence derives from a woman aged 55 to 70 in good health. Sequencing input: blood. For the CDR3, the DNA is TGCGCCAGCTCCTGGGACAGTCTCAACTCTGGAAACACCATATATTTT. It codes for CASSWDSLNSGNTIYF.